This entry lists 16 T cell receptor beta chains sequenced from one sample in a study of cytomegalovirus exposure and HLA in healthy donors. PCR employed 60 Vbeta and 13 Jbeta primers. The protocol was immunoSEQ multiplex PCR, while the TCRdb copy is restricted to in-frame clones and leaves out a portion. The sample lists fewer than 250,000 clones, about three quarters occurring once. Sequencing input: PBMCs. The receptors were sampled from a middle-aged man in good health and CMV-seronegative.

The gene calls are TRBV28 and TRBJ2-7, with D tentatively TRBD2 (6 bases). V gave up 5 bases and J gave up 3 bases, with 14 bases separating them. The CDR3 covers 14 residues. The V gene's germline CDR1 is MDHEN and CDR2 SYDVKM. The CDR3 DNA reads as TGTGCCAGCAGTCGCCTAGCGCAAAACTACGAGCAGTACTTC. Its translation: CASSRLAQNYEQYF.

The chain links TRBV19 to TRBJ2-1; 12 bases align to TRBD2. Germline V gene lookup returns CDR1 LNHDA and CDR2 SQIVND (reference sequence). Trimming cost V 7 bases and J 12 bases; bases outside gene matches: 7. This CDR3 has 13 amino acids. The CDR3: CASTPTSGSGQFF. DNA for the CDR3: TGTGCCAGTACCCCGACTAGCGGGAGTGGGCAGTTCTTC. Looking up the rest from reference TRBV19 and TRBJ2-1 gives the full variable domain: DGGITQSPKYLFRKEGQNVTLSCEQNLNHDAMYWYRQDPGQGLRLIYYSQIVNDFQKGDIAEGYSVSREKKESFPLTVTSAQKNPTAFYLCASTPTSGSGQFFGPGTRLTVL.

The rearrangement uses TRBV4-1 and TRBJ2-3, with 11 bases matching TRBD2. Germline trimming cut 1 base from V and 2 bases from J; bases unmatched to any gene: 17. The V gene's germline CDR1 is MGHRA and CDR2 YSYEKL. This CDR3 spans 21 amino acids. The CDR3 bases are TGCGCCAGCAGCCAAGGTCGAACTAGCGGGGGCCGTACTTTAATCACAGATACGCAGTATTTT. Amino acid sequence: CASSQGRTSGGRTLITDTQYF.

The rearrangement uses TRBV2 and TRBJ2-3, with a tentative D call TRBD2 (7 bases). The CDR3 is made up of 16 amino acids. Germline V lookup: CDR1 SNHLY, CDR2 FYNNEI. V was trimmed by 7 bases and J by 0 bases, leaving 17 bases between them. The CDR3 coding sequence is TGTGCCAGCAAAACCAGGGCGGGGGCCAGCACAGATACGCAGTATTTT. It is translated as CASKTRAGASTDTQYF.

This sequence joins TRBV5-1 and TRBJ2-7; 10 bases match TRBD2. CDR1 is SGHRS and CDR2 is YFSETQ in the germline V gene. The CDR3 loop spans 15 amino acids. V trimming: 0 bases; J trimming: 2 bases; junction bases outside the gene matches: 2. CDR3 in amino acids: CASSLGSGGPYEQYF. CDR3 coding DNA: TGCGCCAGCAGCTTGGGTAGCGGGGGGCCCTACGAGCAGTACTTC.

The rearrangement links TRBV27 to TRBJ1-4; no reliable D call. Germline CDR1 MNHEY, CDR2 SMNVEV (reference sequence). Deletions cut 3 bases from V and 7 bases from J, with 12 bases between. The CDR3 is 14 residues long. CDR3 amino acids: CASSFGQAGEKLFF. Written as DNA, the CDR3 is TGTGCCAGCAGTTTTGGGCAAGCTGGTGAAAAACTGTTTTTT.

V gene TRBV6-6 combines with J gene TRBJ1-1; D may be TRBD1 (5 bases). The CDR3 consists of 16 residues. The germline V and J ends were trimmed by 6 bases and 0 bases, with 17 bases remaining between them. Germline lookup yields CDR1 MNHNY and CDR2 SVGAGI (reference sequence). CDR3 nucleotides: TGTGCCAGCAGCGCACTCAACCGGGGGTTGAACACTGAAGCTTTCTTT. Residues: CASSALNRGLNTEAFF.

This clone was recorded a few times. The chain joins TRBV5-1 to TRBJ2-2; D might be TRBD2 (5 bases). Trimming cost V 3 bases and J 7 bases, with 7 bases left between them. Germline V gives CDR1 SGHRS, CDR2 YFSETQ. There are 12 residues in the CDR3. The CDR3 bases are TGCGCCAGCAGCTCCACTAGCGGGGAGCTGTTTTTT. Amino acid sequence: CASSSTSGELFF. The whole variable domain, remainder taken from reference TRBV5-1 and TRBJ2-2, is KAGVTQTPRYLIKTRGQQVTLSCSPISGHRSVSWYQQTPGQGLQFLFEYFSETQRNKGNFPGRFSGRQFSNSRSEMNVSTLELGDSALYLCASSSTSGELFFGEGSRLTVL.

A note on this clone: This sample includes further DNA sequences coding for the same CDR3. The CDR3 sequence is CASSSSTGRQETQYF. CDR3 DNA sequence: TGTGCCAGCAGTTCCTCGACAGGGCGCCAAGAGACCCAGTACTTC. V gene TRBV28 combines with J gene TRBJ2-5, with 7 bases matching TRBD1. Germline V CDR1 and CDR2: MDHEN, SYDVKM. Trimming removed 4 bases from V and 1 base from J; junction bases left unmatched: 6. There are 15 residues in the CDR3.

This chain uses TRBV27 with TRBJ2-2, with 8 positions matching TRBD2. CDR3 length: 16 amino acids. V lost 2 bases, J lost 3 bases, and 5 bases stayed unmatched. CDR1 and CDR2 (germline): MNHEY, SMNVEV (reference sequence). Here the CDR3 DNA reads TGTGCCAGCAGTTTAGGAGCGGGAGTGGACACCGGGGAGCTGTTTTTT. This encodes CASSLGAGVDTGELFF.

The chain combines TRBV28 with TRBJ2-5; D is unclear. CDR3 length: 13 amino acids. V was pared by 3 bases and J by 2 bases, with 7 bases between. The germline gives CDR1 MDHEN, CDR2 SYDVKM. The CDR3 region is CASSLSGQETQYF. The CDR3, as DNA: TGTGCCAGCAGTTTGTCGGGTCAAGAGACCCAGTACTTC.

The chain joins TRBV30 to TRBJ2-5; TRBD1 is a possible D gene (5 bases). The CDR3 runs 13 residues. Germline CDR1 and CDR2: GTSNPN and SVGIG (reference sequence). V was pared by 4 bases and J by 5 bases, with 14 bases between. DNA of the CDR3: TGTGCCTGGACCTGGGGCCGTGCGGAGACCCAGTACTTC. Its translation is CAWTWGRAETQYF.

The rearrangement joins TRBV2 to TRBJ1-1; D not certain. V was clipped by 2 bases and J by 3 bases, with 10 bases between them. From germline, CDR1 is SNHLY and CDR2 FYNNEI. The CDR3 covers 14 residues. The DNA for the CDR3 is TGTGCCAGCAGTGAATTTAAGGAGTACACTGAAGCTTTCTTT. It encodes CASSEFKEYTEAFF.

The CDR3 loop reads CASSSSGVEQYF. The CDR3 nucleotides are TGTGCCAGCAGCTCCTCAGGGGTCGAGCAGTACTTC. The chain recombines TRBV7-6 with TRBJ2-7, with D possibly being TRBD1 (6 bases). The CDR3 contains 12 residues. CDR1 and CDR2 from the germline V gene are SGHVS and FNYEAQ. V dropped 4 bases and J dropped 6 bases, with 10 bases sitting between them.

CDR3 amino acids: CASSLDGREYEQYF. As DNA, the CDR3 is TGTGCCAGCAGCTTAGATGGGAGGGAATACGAGCAGTACTTC. This sequence joins TRBV7-6 and TRBJ2-7, with 7 nucleotides matching TRBD2. V shed 1 base, J shed 4 bases, and the junction held 4 bases outside the gene matches. CDR1 SGHVS and CDR2 FNYEAQ come from the germline V gene. The CDR3 loop spans 14 amino acids.

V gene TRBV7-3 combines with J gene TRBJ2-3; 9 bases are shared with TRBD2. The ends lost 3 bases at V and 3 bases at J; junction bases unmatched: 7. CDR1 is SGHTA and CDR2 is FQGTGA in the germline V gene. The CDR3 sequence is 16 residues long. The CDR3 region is CASSFRRGGPTDTQYF. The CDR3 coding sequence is TGTGCCAGCAGCTTTCGGCGGGGGGGCCCGACAGATACGCAGTATTTT.